The clone carrying this T cell receptor (beta chain) turned up a few times. Germline is not matched at one junction end, which may reflect a read error. This entry belongs to a study of T cells in Graves' hyperthyroidism and ophthalmopathy. Graves' hyperthyroidism without ophthalmopathy progression within 18 months was termed stable. Patients were aged 18 to 65, had disease duration under 2 months, and had newly diagnosed hyperthyroidism. RNA transcripts were the template for amplifying TCR beta CDR3 regions. Primed by the HTBI set, a first-round RT-PCR was run on the TCR CDR3. One entry per CDR3 protein, called by TCRdb with MiXCR from the multiplex PCR reads. In the table there are around 600,000 distinct CDR3 sequences, about 15% of which are singletons. Sequences were obtained from blood. The source is a woman under 40 with Graves' hyperthyroidism.

The CDR3 is CASSLQDRTGNAIYF. DNA of the CDR3: TGTGCCAGCAGCCTACAGGATCGAACGGGAAACGCCATATATTTT. The rearrangement uses TRBV13 and TRBJ1-3, with D possibly being TRBD1 (5 bases). Looked up from germline, CDR1 is PRHDT and CDR2 is FYEKMQ (reference sequence). The length of the CDR3 is 15 residues.